Listed here are 8 T cell receptor beta chains from one sample, sequenced in a study of T cell responses to AZD1222 COVID-19 vaccine. Only in-frame clones appear in the TCRdb table, and some are missing; sequencing was by immunoSEQ multiplex PCR. This table holds approximately 68,000 clones, about nine tenths found once. The sequencing used peripheral blood, collected on day 0 of AZD1222 vaccination. Source of these receptors: an adult in good health.

V and J are TRBV6-1 and TRBJ1-5; D ambiguous. Trimming took off 2 bases at V and 3 bases at J, with 11 bases between the two ends. Germline V gene sequence: CDR1 MNHNS, CDR2 SASEGT. This CDR3 has 15 residues. The CDR3 DNA reads as TGTGCCAGCAGTGAATTAGGAGTCTTCAATCAGCCCCAGCATTTT. Translation: CASSELGVFNQPQHF.

J is TRBJ2-6 and V is TRBV29-1; no clear D. Germline V gene sequence: CDR1 SQVTM, CDR2 ANQGSEA. Trimming pared 4 bases from V and 0 bases from J, leaving 7 bases between. The CDR3 is 14 amino acids. The CDR3 nucleotides read TGCAGCGTTGCAGAGAGCTCTGGGGCCAACGTCCTGACTTTC. It codes for CSVAESSGANVLTF.

This chain joins TRBV19 and TRBJ2-7; TRBD2 matches 7 bases. J gave up 3 bases and V 5 bases, and 10 bases lay outside the gene matches. The length of the CDR3 is 15 residues. CDR1 and CDR2 (germline): LNHDA, SQIVND (reference sequence). The CDR3 DNA reads TGTGCCAGTAGTCCCTCGGCGGGGGACCTCTACGAGCAGTACTTC. Translation: CASSPSAGDLYEQYF.

This rearrangement joins TRBV7-9 to TRBJ2-7; possibly TRBD1 or TRBD2 for D (7 bases each). Trimming stripped 5 bases from V and 4 bases from J, with 12 bases between. CDR3 length equals 13 residues. CDR1 and CDR2 (germline): SEHNR, FQNEAQ (reference sequence). The CDR3 DNA follows: TGTGCCAGCAGCCCAGGGGGGGGGTACGAGCAGTACTTC. Its protein product is CASSPGGGYEQYF.

The chain is built from TRBV25-1 and TRBJ2-7, with 9 nucleotides matching TRBD2. The CDR3 contains 13 residues. Germline values: CDR1 MGHDK, CDR2 SYGVNS. The J segment lost 7 bases and the V segment lost 3 bases, leaving 4 bases of the junction unmatched. CDR3 residues: CASSERGRGEQYF. CDR3 sequence (DNA): TGTGCCAGCAGTGAGCGCGGGAGGGGTGAGCAGTACTTC.

This sequence joins TRBV6-5 and TRBJ2-4, with a possible D match to TRBD1 (6 bases). The CDR3 runs to 14 residues. The germline V gene has CDR1 MNHEY and CDR2 SVGAGI. The V and J ends lost 8 bases and 9 bases respectively, with 20 bases between them. The CDR3 spells CASYESRGQSIQYF. Written as DNA, the CDR3 is TGTGCCAGCTACGAGTCCAGGGGCCAGAGCATTCAGTACTTC.

This clone was seen a handful of times. The rearrangement joins TRBV19 to TRBJ2-7; D is unresolved. Trimming shortened V by 3 bases and J by 6 bases, and 18 bases separated the two germline ends. CDR1 and CDR2 from the germline V gene are LNHDA and SQIVND (reference sequence). CDR3 size: 15 residues. The CDR3 nucleotides read TGTGCCAGTAGTATCGAGTTAGTTGCCCCCCCCGAGCAGTACTTC. Its translation is CASSIELVAPPEQYF.

The chain joins TRBV29-1 to TRBJ1-3; D gene ambiguous. This CDR3 is 12 amino acids long. The ends were cut back, 4 bases at V and 3 bases at J, with 7 bases in the middle. CDR1 and CDR2 (germline): SQVTM, ANQGSEA. CDR3 nucleotides: TGCAGCGTTGGCGCAGATGGAAACACCATATATTTT. Amino acid sequence: CSVGADGNTIYF.